This T cell receptor (beta chain) was identified during a study of T cells expressing NK-cell markers. For the study at large: HCMV seropositivity marked seven of the eight sequenced donors; one was seronegative.

As for this clonotype: Its antigen is currently unknown.

TCRdb derives one entry per CDR3 protein from the 5' RACE reads, leaving out DNA. Listed are roughly 350,000 distinct CDR3 sequences; 5% to 5.5% falls within the top ten. Study-level points and caveats: The study did not resolve the HCMV specificity of expanded NKG2C+ T cell clones.

This CDR3 contains 14 residues. CDR1 and CDR2 (germline): LNHDA, SQIVND (reference sequence). J is TRBJ1-5 and V is TRBV19; TCRdb's assignment of TRBD1 cannot be checked, as there is no DNA. This TCR was recovered from a man aged 18-70 years in good health. The source material was blood T cells: a sorted CD56 or NKG2C T cell subset, CD4+ or CD8+ T cells, or bulk PBMC T cells (not recorded which). The CDR3 sequence: CASSKRQAHQPQHF.